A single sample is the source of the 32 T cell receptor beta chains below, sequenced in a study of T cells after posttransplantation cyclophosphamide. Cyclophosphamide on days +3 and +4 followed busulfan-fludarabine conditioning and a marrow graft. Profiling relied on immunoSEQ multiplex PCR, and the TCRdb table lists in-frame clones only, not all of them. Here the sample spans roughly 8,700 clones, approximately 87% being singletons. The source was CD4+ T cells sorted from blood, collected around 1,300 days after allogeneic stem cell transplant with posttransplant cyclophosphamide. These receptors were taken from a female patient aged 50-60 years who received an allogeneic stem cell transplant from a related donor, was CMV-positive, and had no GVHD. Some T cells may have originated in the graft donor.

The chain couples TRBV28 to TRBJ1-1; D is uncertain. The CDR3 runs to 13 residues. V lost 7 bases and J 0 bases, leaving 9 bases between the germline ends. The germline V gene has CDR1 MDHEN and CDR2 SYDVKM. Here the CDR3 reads CASTRDMNTEAFF. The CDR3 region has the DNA TGTGCCAGCACGCGCGACATGAACACTGAAGCTTTCTTT. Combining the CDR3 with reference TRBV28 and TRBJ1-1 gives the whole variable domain DVKVTQSSRYLVKRTGEKVFLECVQDMDHENMFWYRQDPGLGLRLIYFSYDVKMKEKGDIPEGYSVSREKKERFSLILESASTNQTSMYLCASTRDMNTEAFFGQGTRLTVV.

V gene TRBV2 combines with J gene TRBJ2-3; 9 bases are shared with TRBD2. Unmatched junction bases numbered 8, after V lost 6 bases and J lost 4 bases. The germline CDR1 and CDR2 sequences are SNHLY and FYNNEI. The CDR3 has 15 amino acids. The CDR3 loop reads CASRIWREGADTQYF. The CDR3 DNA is TGTGCCAGCAGAATATGGCGGGAGGGCGCAGATACGCAGTATTTT.

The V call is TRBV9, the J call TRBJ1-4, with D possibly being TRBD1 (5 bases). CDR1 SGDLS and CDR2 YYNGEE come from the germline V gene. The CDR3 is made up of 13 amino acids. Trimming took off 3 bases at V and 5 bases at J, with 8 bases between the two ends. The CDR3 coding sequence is TGTGCCAGCAGCGCGACAGCAAATGAAAAACTGTTTTTT. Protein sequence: CASSATANEKLFF.

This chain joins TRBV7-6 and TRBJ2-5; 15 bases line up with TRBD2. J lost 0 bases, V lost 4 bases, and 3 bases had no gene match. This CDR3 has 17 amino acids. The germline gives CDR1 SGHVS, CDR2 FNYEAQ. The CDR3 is CASSSGLAGGYQETQYF. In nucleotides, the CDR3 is TGTGCCAGCAGCTCTGGACTAGCGGGAGGGTACCAAGAGACCCAGTACTTC.

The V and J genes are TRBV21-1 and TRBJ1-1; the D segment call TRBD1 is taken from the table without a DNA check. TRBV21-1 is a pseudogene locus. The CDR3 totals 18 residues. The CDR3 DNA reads TGTGCCAGCAGCACCGTGAGGTGGCGGACAGGGGCCAGCACTGAAGCTTTCTTT. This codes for CASSTVRWRTGASTEAFF.

CDR3 sequence (DNA): TGCGCCAGCAGCTTGAAGGAGTCCACTGAAGCTTTCTTT. Protein sequence: CASSLKESTEAFF. This rearrangement joins TRBV5-1 to TRBJ1-1; unclear D gene. CDR1 is SGHRS and CDR2 is YFSETQ in the germline V gene. CDR3 length: 13 residues. Between the trimmed V and J ends, which lost 1 base and 4 bases, there was a span of 8 bases.

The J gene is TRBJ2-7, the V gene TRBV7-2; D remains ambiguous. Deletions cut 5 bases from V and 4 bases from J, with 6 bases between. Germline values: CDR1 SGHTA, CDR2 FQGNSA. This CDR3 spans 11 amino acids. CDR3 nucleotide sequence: TGTGCCAGCAGCGTTCATTACGAGCAGTACTTC. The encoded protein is CASSVHYEQYF.

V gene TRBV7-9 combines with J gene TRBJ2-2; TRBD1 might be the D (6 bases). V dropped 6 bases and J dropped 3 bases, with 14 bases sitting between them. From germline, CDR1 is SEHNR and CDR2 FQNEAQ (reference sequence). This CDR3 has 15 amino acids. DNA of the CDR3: TGTGCCAGCAGGATGACAGGAAGCGACACCGGGGAGCTGTTTTTT. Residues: CASRMTGSDTGELFF.

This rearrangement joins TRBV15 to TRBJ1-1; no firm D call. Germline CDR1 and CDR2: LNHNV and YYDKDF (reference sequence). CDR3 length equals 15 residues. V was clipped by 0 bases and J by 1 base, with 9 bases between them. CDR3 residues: CATSRDPTRNTEAFF. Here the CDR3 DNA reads TGTGCCACCAGCAGAGATCCCACAAGGAACACTGAAGCTTTCTTT.

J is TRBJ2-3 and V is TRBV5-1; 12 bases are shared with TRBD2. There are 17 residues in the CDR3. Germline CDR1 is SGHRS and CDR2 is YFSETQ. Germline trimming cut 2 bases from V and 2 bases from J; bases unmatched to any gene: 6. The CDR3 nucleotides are TGCGCCAGCAGCTTCCGGACTAGCGGGACGAACACAGATACGCAGTATTTT. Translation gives CASSFRTSGTNTDTQYF.

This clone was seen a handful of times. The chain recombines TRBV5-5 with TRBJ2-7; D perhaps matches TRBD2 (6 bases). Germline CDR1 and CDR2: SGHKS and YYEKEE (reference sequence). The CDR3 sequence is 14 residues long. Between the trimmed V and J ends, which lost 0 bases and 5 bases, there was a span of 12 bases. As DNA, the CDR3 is TGTGCCAGCAGCTTGGTGGTGGGAGGCCACGAGCAGTACTTC. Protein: CASSLVVGGHEQYF.

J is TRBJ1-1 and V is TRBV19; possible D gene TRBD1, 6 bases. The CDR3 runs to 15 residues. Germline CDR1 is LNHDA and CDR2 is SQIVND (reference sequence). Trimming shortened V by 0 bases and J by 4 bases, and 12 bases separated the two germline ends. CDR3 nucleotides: TGTGCCAGTAGTATAGATTCCCCAGGGGCCACTGAAGCTTTCTTT. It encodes CASSIDSPGATEAFF.

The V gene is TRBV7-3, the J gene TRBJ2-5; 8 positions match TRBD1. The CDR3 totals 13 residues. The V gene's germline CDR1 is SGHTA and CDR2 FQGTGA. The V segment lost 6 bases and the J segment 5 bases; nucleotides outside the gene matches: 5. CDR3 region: CASSQTGVETQYF. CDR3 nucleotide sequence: TGTGCCAGCAGTCAGACAGGGGTGGAGACCCAGTACTTC.

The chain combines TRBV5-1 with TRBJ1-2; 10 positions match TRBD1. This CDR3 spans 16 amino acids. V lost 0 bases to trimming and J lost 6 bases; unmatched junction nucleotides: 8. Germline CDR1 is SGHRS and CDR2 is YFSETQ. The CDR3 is CASSLAGQGNLDGYTF. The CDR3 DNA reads TGCGCCAGCAGCTTGGCGGGACAGGGGAATCTGGATGGCTACACCTTC.

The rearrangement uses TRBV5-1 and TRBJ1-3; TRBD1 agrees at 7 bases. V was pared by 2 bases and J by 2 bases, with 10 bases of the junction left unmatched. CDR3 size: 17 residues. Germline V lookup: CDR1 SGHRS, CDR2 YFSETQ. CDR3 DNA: TGCGCCAGCAGCTTTGAAGGGGGCGCAAACGCTGGAAACACCATATATTTT. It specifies CASSFEGGANAGNTIYF.

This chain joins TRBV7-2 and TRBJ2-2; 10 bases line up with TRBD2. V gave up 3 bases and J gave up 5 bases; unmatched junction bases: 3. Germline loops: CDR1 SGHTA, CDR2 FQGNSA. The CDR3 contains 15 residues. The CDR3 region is CASSFSGRHTGELFF. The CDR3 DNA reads TGTGCCAGCAGCTTTAGCGGGAGGCATACCGGGGAGCTGTTTTTT.

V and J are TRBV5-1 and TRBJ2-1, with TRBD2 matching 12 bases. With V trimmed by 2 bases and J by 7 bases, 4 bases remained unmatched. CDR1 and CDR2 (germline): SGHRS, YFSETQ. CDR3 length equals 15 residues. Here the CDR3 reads CASSFLAGGMNEQFF. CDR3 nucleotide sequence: TGCGCCAGCAGCTTCCTAGCGGGAGGGATGAATGAGCAGTTCTTC.

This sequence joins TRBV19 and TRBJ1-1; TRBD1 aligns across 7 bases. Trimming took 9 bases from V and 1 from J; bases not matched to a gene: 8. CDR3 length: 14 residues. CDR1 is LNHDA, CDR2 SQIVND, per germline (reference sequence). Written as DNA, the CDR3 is TGTGCCAGCCAAACTCACAGGGGGAACACTGAAGCTTTCTTT. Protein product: CASQTHRGNTEAFF.

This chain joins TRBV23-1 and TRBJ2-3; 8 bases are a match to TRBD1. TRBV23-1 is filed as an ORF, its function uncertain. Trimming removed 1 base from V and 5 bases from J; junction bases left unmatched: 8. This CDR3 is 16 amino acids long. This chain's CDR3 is CASSQCAQGAGDTQYF. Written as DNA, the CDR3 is TGCGCCAGCAGTCAATGTGCCCAGGGGGCCGGAGATACGCAGTATTTT.

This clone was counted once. The CDR3 is CASSQDFRGETQYF. The CDR3, as DNA: TGCGCCAGCAGCCAAGATTTTCGAGGTGAGACCCAGTACTTC. The chain is built from TRBV4-3 and TRBJ2-5; D is ambiguous. The germline V gene has CDR1 LGHNA and CDR2 YSLEER. This CDR3 comprises 14 residues. V lost 0 bases and J lost 5, with 10 bases in between.

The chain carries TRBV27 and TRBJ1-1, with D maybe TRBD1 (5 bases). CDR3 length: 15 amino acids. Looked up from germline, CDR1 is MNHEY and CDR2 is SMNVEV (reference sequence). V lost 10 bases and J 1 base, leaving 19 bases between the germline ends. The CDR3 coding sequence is TGTGCCATCAAACCCGGGGCGGGAAGGAACACTGAAGCTTTCTTT. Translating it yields CAIKPGAGRNTEAFF.

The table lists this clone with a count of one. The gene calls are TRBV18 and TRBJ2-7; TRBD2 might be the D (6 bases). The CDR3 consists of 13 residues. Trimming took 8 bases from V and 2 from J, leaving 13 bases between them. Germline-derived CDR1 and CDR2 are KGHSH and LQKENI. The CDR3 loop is CASAAGMTYEQYF. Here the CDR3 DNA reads TGTGCCAGCGCGGCGGGGATGACCTACGAGCAGTACTTC.

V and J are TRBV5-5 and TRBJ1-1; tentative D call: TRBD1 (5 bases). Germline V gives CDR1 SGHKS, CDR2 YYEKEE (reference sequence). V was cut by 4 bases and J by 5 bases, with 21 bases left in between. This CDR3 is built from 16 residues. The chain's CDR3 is CASSKSPSWQGTEAFF. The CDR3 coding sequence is TGTGCCAGCAGCAAATCTCCGAGTTGGCAGGGAACTGAAGCTTTCTTT.

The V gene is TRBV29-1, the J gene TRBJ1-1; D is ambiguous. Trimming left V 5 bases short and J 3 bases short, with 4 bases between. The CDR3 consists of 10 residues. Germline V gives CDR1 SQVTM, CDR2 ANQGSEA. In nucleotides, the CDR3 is TGCAGCGTTCAGTACACTGAAGCTTTCTTT. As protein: CSVQYTEAFF.

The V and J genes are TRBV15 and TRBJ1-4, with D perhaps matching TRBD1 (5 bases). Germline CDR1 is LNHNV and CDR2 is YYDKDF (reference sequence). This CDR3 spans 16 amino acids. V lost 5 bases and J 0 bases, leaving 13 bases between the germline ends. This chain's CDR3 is CATSEIGGATNEKLFF. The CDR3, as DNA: TGTGCCACCAGCGAGATCGGGGGGGCAACTAATGAAAAACTGTTTTTT.

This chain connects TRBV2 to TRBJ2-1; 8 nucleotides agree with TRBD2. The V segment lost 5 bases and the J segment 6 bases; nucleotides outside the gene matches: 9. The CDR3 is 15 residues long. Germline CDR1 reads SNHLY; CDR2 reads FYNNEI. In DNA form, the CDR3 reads TGTGCCAGCAGTTACTCCGGGACTAGTTCCAATGAGCAGTTCTTC. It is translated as CASSYSGTSSNEQFF. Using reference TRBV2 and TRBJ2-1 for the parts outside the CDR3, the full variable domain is EPEVTQTPSHQVTQMGQEVILRCVPISNHLYFYWYRQILGQKVEFLVSFYNNEISEKSEIFDDQFSVERPDGSNFTLKIRSTKLEDSAMYFCASSYSGTSSNEQFFGPGTRLTVL.

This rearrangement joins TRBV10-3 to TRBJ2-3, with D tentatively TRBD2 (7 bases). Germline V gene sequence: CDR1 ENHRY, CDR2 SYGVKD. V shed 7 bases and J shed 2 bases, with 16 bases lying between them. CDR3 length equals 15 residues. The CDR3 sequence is CAINKRGGDTDTQYF. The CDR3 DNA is TGTGCCATCAACAAAAGGGGGGGAGACACAGATACGCAGTATTTT.

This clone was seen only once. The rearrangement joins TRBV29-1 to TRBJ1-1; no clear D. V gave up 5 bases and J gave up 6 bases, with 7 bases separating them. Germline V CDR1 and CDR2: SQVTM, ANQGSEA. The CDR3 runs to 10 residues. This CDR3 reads CSVLAPEAFF. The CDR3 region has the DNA TGCAGCGTTCTAGCCCCTGAAGCTTTCTTT.

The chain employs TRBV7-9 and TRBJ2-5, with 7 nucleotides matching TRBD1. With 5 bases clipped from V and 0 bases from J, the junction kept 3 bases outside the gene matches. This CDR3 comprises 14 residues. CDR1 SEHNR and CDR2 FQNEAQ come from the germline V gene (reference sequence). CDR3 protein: CASSPGQHQETQYF. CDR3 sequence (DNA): TGTGCCAGCAGCCCGGGACAGCACCAAGAGACCCAGTACTTC.

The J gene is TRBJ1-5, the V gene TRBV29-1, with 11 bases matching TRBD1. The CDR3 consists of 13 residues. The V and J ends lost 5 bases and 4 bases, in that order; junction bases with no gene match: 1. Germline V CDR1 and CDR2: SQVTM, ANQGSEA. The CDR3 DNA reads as TGCAGCGTTCGGGACAGGGGGAATCAGCCCCAGCATTTT. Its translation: CSVRDRGNQPQHF.

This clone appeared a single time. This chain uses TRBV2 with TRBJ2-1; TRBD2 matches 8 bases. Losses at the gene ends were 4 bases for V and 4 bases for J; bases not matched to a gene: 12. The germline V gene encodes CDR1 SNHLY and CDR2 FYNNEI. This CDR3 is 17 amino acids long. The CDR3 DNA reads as TGTGCCAGCAGTGTGGGGGTAGCGGGAACCTTTTACAATGAGCAGTTCTTC. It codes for CASSVGVAGTFYNEQFF. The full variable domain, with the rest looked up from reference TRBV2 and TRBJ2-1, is EPEVTQTPSHQVTQMGQEVILRCVPISNHLYFYWYRQILGQKVEFLVSFYNNEISEKSEIFDDQFSVERPDGSNFTLKIRSTKLEDSAMYFCASSVGVAGTFYNEQFFGPGTRLTVL.

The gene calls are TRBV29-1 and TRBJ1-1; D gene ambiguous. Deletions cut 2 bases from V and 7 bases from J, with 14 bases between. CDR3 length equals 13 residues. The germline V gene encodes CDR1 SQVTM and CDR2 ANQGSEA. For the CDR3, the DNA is TGCAGCGTTGAAAAGTCTCACGGCGGTGAAGCTTTCTTT. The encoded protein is CSVEKSHGGEAFF.